This TCR beta chain was recorded in a study of breast tumors, draining lymph nodes, adjacent tissues. The study's findings and limits: Tumor T cell lymph node origin was a supported hypothesis, not proven. Compared with basal-like, luminal-like tumors shared significantly more repertoire with nontumor tissue. Tumor TCR diversity was below lymph nodes but above nontumor tissue.

This clonotype came up many times. Its antigen remains unidentified. The CDR3 is 19 amino acids. Germline-derived CDR1 and CDR2 are ENHRY and SYGVKD. V shed 2 bases and J 0 bases; nucleotides not matched to a gene: 12. Samples came from axillary lymph nodes draining the breast cancer. TCRdb reanalysed the multiplex PCR reads using MiXCR and keeps one entry per CDR3 protein. The sample consists of about 140,000 distinct CDR3 sequences, less than 35% of them appearing once. The TCR comes from a female donor with breast cancer. Some clones in this sample may be carry-over from other donors' samples. This chain links TRBV10-3 with TRBJ2-4; TRBD1 matches 8 bases. The sample taken for sequencing was axillary lymph node tissue. DNA of the CDR3: TGTGCCATCAGTGAGCCAGGACAGGGCTCCCTCCTAGCCAAAAACATTCAGTACTTC. Residues: CAISEPGQGSLLAKNIQYF.